This passage covers 25 T cell receptor beta chains from one sample sequenced in a study of T cell changes during pregnancy in multiple sclerosis. Measured with immunoSEQ multiplex PCR; TCRdb has only the in-frame clones, and not every one. Of about 59,000 clones listed, around 93% were seen once; the top ten hold roughly 2.3%. The starting material was peripheral blood, obtained in the first trimester of pregnancy. These receptors were taken from a female donor with multiple sclerosis, enrolled in a pregnancy study.

V usage is TRBV7-2 and J usage is TRBJ2-1; 11 bases match TRBD2. Germline CDR1 and CDR2: SGHTA and FQGNSA. The CDR3 has 16 residues. The ends lost 1 base at V and 4 bases at J; junction bases unmatched: 3. CDR3 region: CASSLEGLAAYNEQFF. The DNA for the CDR3 is TGTGCCAGCAGCTTAGAGGGACTAGCGGCTTACAATGAGCAGTTCTTC. The complete variable domain, with remaining parts taken from reference TRBV7-2 and TRBJ2-1, reads GAGVSQSPSNKVTEKGKDVELRCDPISGHTALYWYRQSLGQGLEFLIYFQGNSAPDKSGLPSDRFSAERTGGSVSTLTIQRTQQEDSAVYLCASSLEGLAAYNEQFFGPGTRLTVL.

The chain combines TRBV29-1 with TRBJ2-1; D gene uncertain. This CDR3 spans 11 amino acids. V shed 4 bases and J shed 9 bases, with 10 bases lying between them. The germline gives CDR1 SQVTM, CDR2 ANQGSEA. CDR3 amino acids: CSVVGDFEQFF. For the CDR3, the DNA is TGCAGCGTTGTAGGAGATTTTGAGCAGTTCTTC.

The sample holds one count of this clone. The rearrangement links TRBV28 to TRBJ2-7; 14 nucleotides line up with TRBD2. Germline-derived CDR1 and CDR2 are MDHEN and SYDVKM. The CDR3 loop spans 17 amino acids. J gave up 5 bases and V 5 bases, and 11 bases lay outside the gene matches. CDR3 residues: CASSTTGLAGAGHEQYF. CDR3 bases: TGTGCCAGCAGTACCACGGGACTAGCGGGAGCTGGGCACGAGCAGTACTTC.

The chain has TRBV27 and TRBJ2-2; TRBD2 is a possible D gene (6 bases). Germline loops: CDR1 MNHEY, CDR2 SMNVEV (reference sequence). V gave up 4 bases and J gave up 2 bases, with 17 bases separating them. This CDR3 region has 17 residues. CDR3 in amino acids: CASSSIPGTLNTGELFF. The CDR3 DNA reads as TGTGCCAGCAGTTCAATCCCCGGGACTCTTAACACCGGGGAGCTGTTTTTT.

Only one count was recorded for this clone. CDR3 DNA sequence: TGTGCCAGCAGCCCGGACAGGGGTAGAGAAAAACTGTTTTTT. Its translation is CASSPDRGREKLFF. The genes are TRBV5-8 and TRBJ1-4; 9 bases map to TRBD1. The CDR3 totals 14 residues. Germline V gene data show CDR1 as SGHTS and CDR2 as YDEGEE. V gave up 4 bases and J gave up 8 bases; unmatched junction bases: 6.

This chain uses TRBV19 with TRBJ1-1; D call uncertain. Germline CDR1 and CDR2: LNHDA and SQIVND (reference sequence). Trimming removed 4 bases from V and 3 bases from J, with 9 bases in between. This CDR3 contains 13 residues. The CDR3: CASSTDRDTEAFF. CDR3 DNA sequence: TGTGCCAGTAGTACCGACCGGGACACTGAAGCTTTCTTT.

This rearrangement joins TRBV11-2 to TRBJ1-1; D remains ambiguous. V dropped 6 bases and J dropped 1 base, with 9 bases sitting between them. This CDR3 spans 13 amino acids. Germline CDR1 is SGHAT and CDR2 is FQNNGV. The CDR3: CASSLQRNTEAFF. The CDR3 DNA reads TGTGCCAGCAGTTTACAGCGGAACACTGAAGCTTTCTTT.

The chain joins TRBV18 to TRBJ2-2; perhaps TRBD2 as D (5 bases). The CDR3 is 15 residues long. Trimming took off 2 bases at V and 6 bases at J, with 13 bases between the two ends. CDR1 and CDR2 (germline): KGHSH, LQKENI. The CDR3 DNA sequence: TGTGCCAGCTCACCAGAATTAACTAGATCCGGGGAGCTGTTTTTT. Residues: CASSPELTRSGELFF.

V is TRBV5-8 and J is TRBJ2-1; 12 bases match TRBD2. The germline CDR1 and CDR2 sequences are SGHTS and YDEGEE. Unmatched junction bases numbered 3, after V lost 2 bases and J lost 9 bases. The CDR3 spans 14 residues. In nucleotides, the CDR3 is TGTGCCAGCAGCTTACTAGCGGGGGGTGGTGAGCAGTTCTTC. Encoded protein: CASSLLAGGGEQFF.

Only one count was recorded for this clone. The V and J genes are TRBV29-1 and TRBJ1-2, with D possibly being TRBD1 (6 bases). CDR3 length: 13 amino acids. Germline V CDR1 and CDR2: SQVTM, ANQGSEA. Trimming took 5 bases from V and 5 from J, leaving 15 bases between them. CDR3 region: CSVIIPGDYGYTF. The CDR3 region has the DNA TGCAGCGTTATAATCCCAGGGGATTATGGCTACACCTTC.

CDR3 amino acids: CASSLRGQEHSGANVLTF. Written as DNA, the CDR3 is TGTGCCAGCAGCTTAAGGGGACAGGAACACTCTGGGGCCAACGTCCTGACTTTC. The J gene is TRBJ2-6, the V gene TRBV7-3, with TRBD1 identical over 8 bases. Germline V gives CDR1 SGHTA, CDR2 FQGTGA. CDR3 length equals 18 residues. V lost 1 base to trimming and J lost 0 bases; unmatched junction nucleotides: 5.

The chain recombines TRBV25-1 with TRBJ2-2; 9 positions match TRBD1. Germline CDR1 and CDR2: MGHDK and SYGVNS. V was pared by 3 bases and J by 5 bases, with 4 bases of the junction left unmatched. The CDR3 loop spans 15 amino acids. CDR3 DNA: TGTGCCAGCAGTGATGACAGGGGGTGGACCGGGGAGCTGTTTTTT. Amino acid sequence: CASSDDRGWTGELFF.

In DNA, the CDR3 is TGTGCCAGCAGCTTGAGGGGGGGGCAGTACTTC. Translation: CASSLRGGQYF. The rearrangement uses TRBV5-5 and TRBJ2-7; the D gene is possibly TRBD2 (7 bases). Germline V gene sequence: CDR1 SGHKS, CDR2 YYEKEE (reference sequence). The CDR3 loop spans 11 amino acids. Trimming shortened V by 1 base and J by 9 bases, and 8 bases separated the two germline ends. The variable domain in full, completed from reference TRBV5-5 and TRBJ2-7, reads DAGVTQSPTHLIKTRGQQVTLRCSPISGHKSVSWYQQVLGQGPQFIFQYYEKEERGRGNFPDRFSARQFPNYSSELNVNALLLGDSALYLCASSLRGGQYFGPGTRLTVT.

The genes are TRBV6-5 and TRBJ2-7, with D perhaps matching TRBD2 (5 bases). V lost 3 bases and J lost 2, with 8 bases in between. The germline gives CDR1 MNHEY, CDR2 SVGAGI. The CDR3 contains 13 residues. The CDR3 protein is CASSYPGTYEQYF. CDR3 DNA: TGTGCCAGCAGTTATCCCGGGACCTACGAGCAGTACTTC.

This clone was recorded only once. The rearrangement joins TRBV2 to TRBJ2-1; D might be TRBD2 (5 bases). This CDR3 comprises 14 residues. The V and J ends lost 6 bases and 6 bases respectively, with 15 bases between them. From germline, CDR1 is SNHLY and CDR2 FYNNEI. CDR3 sequence reads: CASRGRNPPNEQFF. CDR3 DNA sequence: TGTGCCAGCAGAGGGAGAAACCCCCCCAATGAGCAGTTCTTC.

This chain connects TRBV9 to TRBJ1-2; D call uncertain. The CDR3 extends over 14 amino acids. Germline V gene lookup returns CDR1 SGDLS and CDR2 YYNGEE. The germline V and J ends were trimmed by 3 bases and 0 bases, with 9 bases remaining between them. CDR3 nucleotide sequence: TGTGCCAGCAGCGGAAGAGTCCCTAACTATGGCTACACCTTC. The encoded protein is CASSGRVPNYGYTF.

The chain employs TRBV7-9 and TRBJ2-2, with a possible D match to TRBD1 (5 bases). The germline CDR1 and CDR2 sequences are SEHNR and FQNEAQ (reference sequence). The V and J ends lost 0 bases and 1 base respectively, with 6 bases between them. The CDR3 is 15 residues long. The CDR3 coding sequence is TGTGCCAGCAGCTTAGCTAGGGGGAACACCGGGGAGCTGTTTTTT. It encodes CASSLARGNTGELFF.

This clone was counted only a few times. The gene calls are TRBV12-2 and TRBJ1-5; TRBD1, as called in the table, went unchecked against the DNA. TRBV12-2 is shown as a pseudogene. The CDR3 sequence is 16 residues long. The CDR3: CASRLGGRYSNQPQHF. The CDR3 DNA sequence: TGTGCAAGTCGCTTAGGGGGGCGGTATAGCAATCAGCCCCAGCATTTT.

This chain connects TRBV5-4 to TRBJ2-1; D is possibly TRBD1 (5 bases). Trimming pared 4 bases from V and 2 bases from J, leaving 7 bases between. Germline-derived CDR1 and CDR2 are SGHNT and YYREEE (reference sequence). The CDR3 totals 13 residues. The CDR3 DNA reads as TGTGCCAGCAGCCTACAGGCCTACAATGAGCAGTTCTTC. Encoded protein: CASSLQAYNEQFF.

This chain links TRBV15 with TRBJ1-2, with 8 nucleotides matching TRBD1. Trimming took 3 bases from V and 7 from J; bases not matched to a gene: 13. This CDR3 is 16 amino acids long. Germline V gives CDR1 LNHNV, CDR2 YYDKDF (reference sequence). Here the CDR3 DNA reads TGTGCCACCAGCAGGGGTACCGGGACAGGAGGAGGTGGCTACACCTTC. Residues: CATSRGTGTGGGGYTF.

CDR3 coding DNA: TGTGCCAGCAGCCTTACACCGAACACTGAAGCTTTCTTT. The encoded protein is CASSLTPNTEAFF. The J gene is TRBJ1-1, the V gene TRBV7-3; D gene uncertain. Trimming took off 5 bases at V and 1 base at J, with 8 bases between the two ends. The CDR3 consists of 13 residues. The germline V gene has CDR1 SGHTA and CDR2 FQGTGA. Combining the CDR3 with reference TRBV7-3 and TRBJ1-1 gives the whole variable domain GAGVSQTPSNKVTEKGKYVELRCDPISGHTALYWYRQSLGQGPEFLIYFQGTGAADDSGLPNDRFFAVRPEGSVSTLKIQRTERGDSAVYLCASSLTPNTEAFFGQGTRLTVV.

This clone was recorded only once. The chain recombines TRBV28 with TRBJ2-3; 7 bases are shared with TRBD2. Trimming cost V 1 base and J 3 bases; bases outside gene matches: 7. The CDR3 sequence is 16 residues long. Germline CDR1 is MDHEN and CDR2 is SYDVKM. As DNA, the CDR3 is TGTGCCAGCAGTTTATATGGGGGAGGGCCAACAGATACGCAGTATTTT. It is translated as CASSLYGGGPTDTQYF.

J is TRBJ2-3 and V is TRBV7-9; 7 bases agree with TRBD2. The CDR3 has 19 amino acids. CDR1 is SEHNR and CDR2 is FQNEAQ in the germline V gene (reference sequence). J lost 4 bases, V lost 1 base, and 17 bases had no gene match. The CDR3: CASSLDLSWASGTPDTQYF. The CDR3 region has the DNA TGTGCCAGCAGCTTAGATCTCAGTTGGGCTAGCGGAACCCCAGATACGCAGTATTTT.

The chain recombines TRBV7-9 with TRBJ2-1; 10 nucleotides line up with TRBD1. The CDR3 runs 16 residues. Trimming removed 5 bases from V and 8 bases from J; junction bases left unmatched: 12. Germline assignment: CDR1 SEHNR and CDR2 FQNEAQ (reference sequence). The CDR3 region has the DNA TGTGCCAGCAGCCTGTCCGGGACAGGGGTCGAGGATGAGCAGTTCTTC. It translates to CASSLSGTGVEDEQFF.

The chain is built from TRBV28 and TRBJ2-3; D unresolved. Germline CDR1 MDHEN, CDR2 SYDVKM. Trimming shortened V by 2 bases and J by 4 bases, and 10 bases separated the two germline ends. The CDR3 consists of 14 residues. The CDR3 spells CASSLSPRADTQYF. Written as DNA, the CDR3 is TGTGCCAGCAGTTTAAGTCCACGAGCAGATACGCAGTATTTT.